This entry lists 20 T cell receptor beta chains sequenced from one sample in a study of blood T cell repertoires in COVID-19. Repertoires were generated with immunoSEQ multiplex PCR, while TCRdb's copy carries only in-frame clones and drops some. The sample lists about 670,000 clones, 85% to 90% occurring once. Sequenced: peripheral blood. The receptors originated from a woman between 18 and 29 years old with acute or convalescent COVID-19.

The V gene is TRBV2, the J gene TRBJ1-6; the D gene is possibly TRBD1 (5 bases). CDR1 is SNHLY and CDR2 is FYNNEI in the germline V gene. This CDR3 is built from 19 residues. Deletions cut 8 bases from V and 0 bases from J, with 23 bases between. This chain's CDR3 is CASVLTVGGDSSYNSPLHF. In nucleotides, the CDR3 is TGTGCCAGCGTATTGACAGTCGGGGGAGACAGCTCCTATAATTCACCCCTCCACTTT.

The rearrangement joins TRBV4-1 to TRBJ1-1, with 8 bases aligning to TRBD1. Germline CDR1 and CDR2: MGHRA and YSYEKL. V shed 6 bases and J 4 bases; nucleotides not matched to a gene: 4. This CDR3 spans 13 amino acids. DNA of the CDR3: TGCGCCAGCAGAGGACAGGGAGTCACTGAAGCTTTCTTT. As protein: CASRGQGVTEAFF.

This CDR3 reads CSVEDPDRGGEKLFF. The CDR3, as DNA: TGCAGCGTTGAAGATCCCGACAGGGGGGGGGAAAAACTGTTTTTT. This chain links TRBV29-1 with TRBJ1-4; 9 bases agree with TRBD1. The CDR3 sequence is 15 residues long. With V trimmed by 0 bases and J by 8 bases, 7 bases remained unmatched. Looked up from germline, CDR1 is SQVTM and CDR2 is ANQGSEA.

The chain combines TRBV9 with TRBJ2-7; a possible D gene is TRBD2 (6 bases). CDR3 length: 15 residues. Trimming removed 3 bases at V and 3 bases at J, with 16 bases between. Germline-derived CDR1 and CDR2 are SGDLS and YYNGEE. The CDR3 DNA reads TGTGCCAGCAGCGCCGCTCCGGGACTTTACTACGAGCAGTACTTC. This encodes CASSAAPGLYYEQYF.

This sequence joins TRBV4-1 and TRBJ1-4, with 9 bases aligning to TRBD1. This CDR3 has 16 residues. From germline, CDR1 is MGHRA and CDR2 YSYEKL. J gave up 6 bases and V 0 bases, and 5 bases lay outside the gene matches. CDR3 sequence reads: CASSQDHGTGYEKLFF. The CDR3 region has the DNA TGCGCCAGCAGCCAAGATCACGGGACAGGGTATGAAAAACTGTTTTTT.

This clone was recorded a few times. V gene TRBV5-4 combines with J gene TRBJ1-6; 7 nucleotides line up with TRBD1. The CDR3 spans 15 residues. CDR1 and CDR2 (germline): SGHNT, YYREEE (reference sequence). With 3 bases clipped from V and 9 bases from J, the junction kept 9 bases outside the gene matches. CDR3 in DNA: TGTGCCAGCAGCTACCGACAGGGATTGGGTTCACCCCTCCACTTT. It codes for CASSYRQGLGSPLHF.

The CDR3 sequence: CASSPGGNVVTEAFF. The CDR3 DNA reads TGTGCCAGCAGCCCAGGGGGCAATGTGGTCACTGAAGCTTTCTTT. The rearrangement uses TRBV5-4 and TRBJ1-1, with 8 bases that match TRBD1. Germline V lookup: CDR1 SGHNT, CDR2 YYREEE (reference sequence). V dropped 4 bases and J dropped 4; count of bases not matched to a gene: 9. The CDR3 runs to 15 residues.

The rearrangement uses TRBV3-1 (or the pseudogene TRBV3-2) and TRBJ1-1; D uncertain. This CDR3 region has 14 residues. Germline CDR1 and CDR2: LGHDT and YNNKEL (reference sequence). Between the trimmed V and J ends, which lost 3 bases and 7 bases, there was a span of 15 bases. As DNA, the CDR3 is TGTGCCAGCAGCCACAATAATGGAGGCCTTGAAGCTTTCTTT. Translation gives CASSHNNGGLEAFF.

This rearrangement joins TRBV6-5 to TRBJ1-3; tentative D call: TRBD1 (6 bases). V lost 0 bases and J 0 bases, leaving 9 bases between the germline ends. CDR3 length equals 16 residues. From germline, CDR1 is MNHEY and CDR2 SVGAGI. The DNA for the CDR3 is TGTGCCAGCAGTTACTCGACAGGTAGCTCTGGAAACACCATATATTTT. Its protein product is CASSYSTGSSGNTIYF.

The CDR3 here is CATKEGRSEKLFF. The DNA of the CDR3 is TGTGCCACCAAAGAAGGAAGGAGTGAAAAACTGTTTTTT. The chain couples TRBV12-3 or TRBV12-4 to TRBJ1-4, with D unresolved. The CDR3 sequence is 13 residues long. V was pared by 10 bases and J by 7 bases, with 16 bases between.

J is TRBJ1-1 and V is TRBV6-2 or TRBV6-3; D is ambiguous. Trimming removed 6 bases from V and 2 bases from J, with 16 bases in between. Germline V gives CDR1 MNHEY, CDR2 SVGEGT. CDR3 length: 15 residues. Written as DNA, the CDR3 is TGTGCCAGCAGCCCGCTTGGAACAGCTAACACTGAAGCTTTCTTT. This gives the protein CASSPLGTANTEAFF.

This sequence joins TRBV6-2 or TRBV6-3 and TRBJ1-6; D gene unclear. V shed 8 bases and J shed 8 bases, with 16 bases lying between them. This CDR3 has 14 amino acids. Germline V gene lookup returns CDR1 MNHEY and CDR2 SVGEGT. Written as DNA, the CDR3 is TGTGCCAGCTGCCTTCTGGAGGAGGATTCACCCCTCCACTTT. Translation: CASCLLEEDSPLHF.

This chain uses TRBV21-1 with TRBJ1-2. TRBV21-1 is recorded as a pseudogene. This CDR3 is built from 14 residues. This CDR3 is CASRPGMGLHGYTF. The CDR3 coding sequence is TGTGCCAGCAGACCAGGAATGGGACTTCATGGCTACACCTTC.

In this sample, this clone turned up once. The chain couples TRBV18 to TRBJ2-1, with D unclear. This CDR3 is built from 16 residues. The V gene lost 6 bases and the J gene lost 3 bases, with 18 bases spanning the gap. Germline lookup yields CDR1 KGHSH and CDR2 LQKENI. CDR3 loop: CASSPLGWSIYNEQFF. CDR3 sequence (DNA): TGTGCCAGCTCTCCCCTCGGCTGGAGTATCTACAATGAGCAGTTCTTC.

This clone was recorded once. The genes are TRBV20-1 and TRBJ2-3, with D possibly being TRBD1 (6 bases). V lost 3 bases to trimming and J lost 4 bases, with 11 bases between them. The germline gives CDR1 DFQATT, CDR2 SNEGSKA (reference sequence). This CDR3 has 13 residues. The CDR3 DNA reads TGCAGTGCTAGTCAGGGGCTCGCAGATACGCAGTATTTT. Translated, it gives CSASQGLADTQYF.

The CDR3 loop is CASSSKGTGVTGELFF. The CDR3 bases are TGTGCCAGCAGTTCCAAAGGAACAGGGGTCACCGGGGAGCTGTTTTTT. The chain recombines TRBV6-5 with TRBJ2-2, with 7 bases that match TRBD1. The CDR3 sequence is 16 residues long. CDR1 and CDR2 from the germline V gene are MNHEY and SVGAGI. The V and J ends lost 4 bases and 4 bases, in that order; junction bases with no gene match: 9.

CDR3 sequence: CASSQGHPEAFF. In nucleotides, the CDR3 is TGTGCCAGCAGCCAGGGACACCCTGAAGCTTTCTTT. V is TRBV3-1 (or the pseudogene TRBV3-2) and J is TRBJ1-1, with D maybe TRBD1 (6 bases). From germline, CDR1 is LGHDT and CDR2 YNNKEL (reference sequence). The CDR3 contains 12 residues. The V gene lost 3 bases and the J gene lost 6 bases, with 8 bases spanning the gap.

This clone was seen a handful of times. The chain uses TRBV6-5 and TRBJ1-2; no reliable D call. Per germline, CDR1 MNHEY and CDR2 SVGAGI. Trimming removed 8 bases from V and 2 bases from J, with 12 bases in between. The CDR3 is 13 residues long. The CDR3 DNA reads as TGTGCCAGCTCCACTATACTAAACTATGGCTACACCTTC. It specifies CASSTILNYGYTF.

The genes are TRBV4-1 and TRBJ1-2; 8 bases match TRBD1. This CDR3 has 14 residues. Germline assignment: CDR1 MGHRA and CDR2 YSYEKL. With V trimmed by 4 bases and J by 8 bases, 9 bases remained unmatched. In DNA, the CDR3 is TGCGCCAGCAGCCTTCCAGGGACAGGACACGGCTACACCTTC. Amino acids: CASSLPGTGHGYTF.

The chain uses TRBV4-1 and TRBJ1-5, with a tentative D call TRBD1 (6 bases). Trimming pared 1 base from V and 4 bases from J, leaving 11 bases between. The V gene's germline CDR1 is MGHRA and CDR2 YSYEKL. This CDR3 is 15 amino acids long. Written as DNA, the CDR3 is TGCGCCAGCAGCCAAGGGACAGTCCTGAATCAGCCCCAGCATTTT. Translating it yields CASSQGTVLNQPQHF.